This TCR beta chain was recorded in a study of blood T cell repertoires in COVID-19. Measured with immunoSEQ multiplex PCR; TCRdb has only the in-frame clones, and not every one. The sample comprises about 260,000 clones, around nine tenths of which are singletons, and about 10% rests with the top ten. This CDR3 contains 11 residues. Between the trimmed V and J ends, which lost 1 base and 11 bases, there was a span of 10 bases. CDR1 and CDR2 from the germline V gene are DFQATT and SNEGSKA (reference sequence). The sample taken for sequencing was peripheral blood. The sequence came from a man in his forties or fifties with active or convalescent COVID-19. The rearrangement links TRBV20-1 to TRBJ2-3, with D possibly matching TRBD1 (5 bases). The CDR3 spells CSARVGVGQYF. CDR3 nucleotide sequence: TGCAGTGCTAGAGTAGGGGTAGGGCAGTATTTT.